This TCR beta chain was captured by sequencing in a study of blood T cells in healthy people across ages. After removal of 4 bases from V and 8 bases from J, the junction contained 12 bases not matched to a gene. The CDR3 length is 16 residues. The germline gives CDR1 MDHEN, CDR2 SYDVKM. A second 7 to 11 cycle PCR used barcoded and J-beta primers. Each sample provided no less than 2.5 million CDR3-containing paired-end reads. Using its own MiXCR run on the 5' RACE reads, TCRdb lists one record per CDR3 protein. Of roughly 1.7 million distinct CDR3 sequences listed, roughly 32% are singletons. V and J are TRBV28 and TRBJ2-1, with 9 positions matching TRBD2. The TCR was taken from a woman under 40 in good health. Sequenced: blood. The CDR3 loop is CASSSRGSGRSDEQFF. For the CDR3, the DNA is TGTGCCAGCAGTTCCAGGGGGAGCGGGAGGTCTGATGAGCAGTTCTTC.